The TCR beta chain described here comes from a study of cytomegalovirus exposure and HLA in healthy donors. Study-level findings and limits: Because they were indistinguishable, some V segments, including TRBV6-2 and TRBV6-3, were excluded.

Germline-derived CDR1 and CDR2 are SEHNR and FQNEAQ (reference sequence). Trimming took off 5 bases at V and 0 bases at J, with 13 bases between the two ends. CDR3 length equals 15 residues. It was healthy bone marrow donors who served as donors. Primers for the PCR totalled 60 Vbeta and 13 Jbeta. The repertoire was sequenced with immunoSEQ multiplex PCR; TCRdb's copy has only in-frame clones and lacks some. The repertoire holds more than 130,000 clones, with around 80% as singletons. A remark on this clone: Antigen unknown. This sample includes further DNA sequences coding for the same CDR3.

The J gene is TRBJ1-1, the V gene TRBV7-9, with no clear D. The TCR sequence derives from a male donor in good health and CMV-seronegative. Sequencing was carried out using PBMCs. The CDR3: CASSPKERLNTEAFF. The CDR3 region has the DNA TGTGCCAGCAGCCCCAAAGAGAGGTTGAACACTGAAGCTTTCTTT.